This T cell receptor beta chain emerged from a study of beta chain features in type 1 diabetes. General study results and limits: The study found that naive, central memory and Treg TCRB repertoires appeared more similar in patients than in healthy donors.

About this clone: Its specificity is not known. Different DNA sequences within this sample yield the same CDR3.

Germline CDR1 and CDR2: SGHRS and YFSETQ. The CDR3 is made up of 13 amino acids. The ends were cut back, 2 bases at V and 2 bases at J, with 7 bases in the middle. CD4+ naive, central memory, regulatory and stem cell-like memory cells were sorted via CD45RO/CCR7/CD25/CD127/CD95/CD27. The isolated RNA, all of it, was reverse transcribed, so expressed TCRB transcripts were what got sequenced. Clones were read by immunoSEQ multiplex PCR, and TCRdb kept only the in-frame ones, dropping some. The sample has 200,000 to 300,000 clones; roughly 70% are singletons. The TCR originated in a man aged 25 to 40 in good health. Sequenced: naive CD4+ T cells from blood. The chain is built from TRBV5-1 and TRBJ1-1, with D possibly TRBD1 on 5 matching bases. In nucleotides, the CDR3 is TGCGCCAGCAGCTTTACAGGAAACACTGAAGCTTTCTTT. Its translation: CASSFTGNTEAFF.